This TCR beta chain was obtained from a study of technical replicates of blood from a handful of donors. Some clones are missing from TCRdb's copy, which holds only in-frame ones; the method was immunoSEQ multiplex PCR. The table records about 84,000 clones, about 92% of them present only once. V lost 3 bases and J 3 bases, leaving 9 bases between the germline ends. Germline loops: CDR1 SGHAT, CDR2 FQNNGV. The CDR3 spans 13 residues. The sequence came from a human donor in good health. The chain combines TRBV11-2 with TRBJ2-7, with D tentatively TRBD2 (5 bases). The material sequenced was T cells isolated from PBMCs. CDR3 DNA: TGTGCCAGCAGCTTTTGGGAGCACTACGAGCAGTACTTC. It encodes CASSFWEHYEQYF.